This TCR beta chain was documented in a study of T cell responses to AZD1222 COVID-19 vaccine. Study results and limitations: Repertoire collection took place solely once the T cell response had peaked. Clonal diversity may have been underestimated in mostly white British donors. Vaccine-associated CD4 TCRs ranged over spike, dominating at 160-218 and 743-854.

The repertoire was sequenced with immunoSEQ multiplex PCR; TCRdb's copy has only in-frame clones and lacks some. Of 110,000 to 150,000 clones detected, nearly 95% appear once; the ten largest clones hold around 5%. The V gene lost 0 bases and the J gene lost 3 bases, with 6 bases spanning the gap. CDR1 is SGDLS, CDR2 YYNGEE, per germline. The CDR3 covers 13 residues. Concerning this clone: Its antigen is not identified.

This clonotype was obtained from an adult in good health. The chain employs TRBV9 and TRBJ1-1; D is unclear. Sequences were derived from peripheral blood, sampled on day 0 of AZD1222 vaccination. The CDR3 nucleotides read TGTGCCAGCAGCGTAGGTCAATACACTGAAGCTTTCTTT. This translates into CASSVGQYTEAFF.